This entry concerns a single T cell receptor (beta chain). Assay: immunoSEQ multiplex PCR; the TCRdb copy retains only in-frame clones and omits some. The table has 20,000 or so clones, about 85% seen once; the top ten hold about 38%. CDR3 length: 17 residues. Germline lookup yields CDR1 LGHNA and CDR2 YNFKEQ. V shed 2 bases and J 5 bases; nucleotides not matched to a gene: 13. This specimen comes from a study of control samples from healthy donors and cancer patients. Sequencing was performed on PBMCs. This chain connects TRBV4-2 to TRBJ2-7; 9 nucleotides align to TRBD2. The sequence was collected from a man between 60 and 70 years old with head and neck cancer. The CDR3 nucleotides read TGTGCCAGCAGCCAACTCCCCCAAGCGGGAGGAGGGAACGAGCAGTACTTC. This gives the protein CASSQLPQAGGGNEQYF.